This T cell receptor beta chain was identified during a study of spatial heterogeneity in lung cancer. The CDR3 extends over 14 amino acids. Germline V lookup: CDR1 SGHVS, CDR2 FQNEAQ. The V gene lost 5 bases and the J gene lost 3 bases, with 11 bases spanning the gap. Unique molecular identifiers, one per molecule, were present on every TCR cDNA molecule. MiXCR, run by TCRdb on the 5' RACE reads, gives a single entry per CDR3 protein. The sample yields 20,000 to 25,000 distinct CDR3 sequences, about 4.5% seen once. Broader study findings: Whereas they appeared in blood less at follow-up, ubiquitous expanded tumor TCRs appeared there more at resection.

This clonotype was detected ten times or more. Its cognate antigen is unknown. Indicated time point: sample taken at primary tumor resection. Sequencing of whole RNA from tumor, nontumor lung or frozen PBMC involved no sorting. Samples were obtained from around 72 donors, all untreated early-stage non-small cell lung cancer patients. The chain uses TRBV7-8 and TRBJ1-5; D is possibly TRBD1 (6 bases). This TCR derives from a male donor with early-stage non-small cell lung cancer. The sequences come from PBMCs, collected at surgery. The CDR3 DNA follows: TGTGCCAGCAGCACAGGGTTCCTCAATCAGCCCCAGCATTTT. It translates to CASSTGFLNQPQHF.